The 18 T cell receptor beta chains presented below share a single source sample, sequenced in a study of regulatory T cells in long-lasting Graves disease. Investigators prepared the TCR beta libraries by applying iRepertoire HTBI primers and Arm-PCR of CDR3 regions. TCRdb processed the multiplex PCR reads anew with MiXCR; each CDR3 protein has one entry. The data show a few hundred thousand distinct CDR3 sequences, less than 25% seen once. Time point here: persistent/refractory GD, antithyroid drugs over 5 years with positive TRAb. The TCR library was prepared using RNA isolated from PBMCs. The sequencing used peripheral blood mononuclear cells (PBMCs), collected when the disease was refractory, from a patient treated with antithyroid drugs. Source of these receptors: a female donor with Graves disease.

The V call is TRBV30, the J call TRBJ2-1; no firm D call. The CDR3 length is 12 residues. V was shortened by 1 base and J by 5 bases, with 6 bases between the two germline ends. The germline V gene has CDR1 GTSNPN and CDR2 SVGIG (reference sequence). The DNA for the CDR3 is TGTGCCTGGAGTGCGGACCACAATGAGCAGTTCTTC. Translating it yields CAWSADHNEQFF.

This clonotype showed up just a few times. The conserved closing phenylalanine or tryptophan is absent in this CDR3, likely reflecting a read error. The chain employs TRBV20-1 and TRBJ2-7; 8 bases line up with TRBD2. The V gene end was trimmed by 5 bases and the J gene end by 5 bases; junction bases not matched to a gene: 8. CDR1 DFQATT and CDR2 SNEGSKA come from the germline V gene (reference sequence). This CDR3 contains 13 residues. CDR3 region: CSARYSGTDEQYL. Here the CDR3 DNA reads TGCAGTGCTCGTTATAGCGGGACCGACGAGCAGTACCTC.

V and J are TRBV28 and TRBJ1-5, with 9 positions matching TRBD1. Germline V gene lookup returns CDR1 MDHEN and CDR2 SYDVKM. There are 16 residues in the CDR3. Trimming took 5 bases from V and 4 from J; bases not matched to a gene: 9. This CDR3 is CASSTPGTGINQPQHF. Written as DNA, the CDR3 is TGTGCCAGCAGTACTCCCGGGACAGGGATTAATCAGCCCCAGCATTTT.

On this clonotype: The junction shows a germline mismatch at one end, possibly a read error. This chain uses TRBV5-1 with TRBJ2-7; D not resolved. Germline loops: CDR1 SGHRS, CDR2 YFSETQ. This CDR3 is 13 amino acids long. The CDR3, as DNA: TGCGCCAGCAACTTGGCCCCGTGGCACGAGCAGTACTTC. It is translated as CASNLAPWHEQYF.

In regard to this clonotype: One junction end disagrees with the germline gene, perhaps due to a read error. The rearrangement uses TRBV28 and TRBJ1-6; 9 bases line up with TRBD1. Looked up from germline, CDR1 is MDHEN and CDR2 is SYDVKM. This CDR3 contains 15 residues. DNA for the CDR3: TGTGCCAGCAGTTCTGGACAGGGGAAGAATTCACCCCCCCACTTT. Protein sequence: CASSSGQGKNSPPHF.

This clonotype was observed many times. The chain is built from TRBV4-3 and TRBJ1-2; possibly TRBD1 for D (6 bases). The CDR3 extends over 15 amino acids. The ends were cut back, 4 bases at V and 7 bases at J, with 19 bases in the middle. Germline values: CDR1 LGHNA, CDR2 YSLEER. As DNA, the CDR3 is TGCGCCAGCAGCCCCCTGGGAGGGGGGGAAAGTGGCTACACCTTC. Translation gives CASSPLGGGESGYTF.

This chain uses TRBV6-2 or TRBV6-3 with TRBJ2-5, with 10 bases fitting TRBD2. CDR1 and CDR2 from the germline V gene are MNHEY and SVGEGT. Germline trimming cut 6 bases from V and 0 bases from J; bases unmatched to any gene: 7. CDR3 length equals 16 residues. The CDR3 protein is CASSHEREGYQETQYF. CDR3 sequence (DNA): TGTGCCAGCAGCCACGAGCGGGAGGGGTACCAAGAGACCCAGTACTTC.

This clonotype was recorded at least ten times. In nucleotides, the CDR3 is TGTGCCACCAGACAGGATCAAGAGACCCAGTACTTC. This gives the protein CATRQDQETQYF. The V call is TRBV28, the J call TRBJ2-5; possible D gene TRBD1, 6 bases. This CDR3 is built from 12 residues. CDR1 is MDHEN, CDR2 SYDVKM, per germline. Trimming shortened V by 10 bases and J by 2 bases, and 11 bases separated the two germline ends. Together with reference TRBV28 and TRBJ2-5, the CDR3 gives the full variable domain: DVKVTQSSRYLVKRTGEKVFLECVQDMDHENMFWYRQDPGLGLRLIYFSYDVKMKEKGDIPEGYSVSREKKERFSLILESASTNQTSMYLCATRQDQETQYFGPGTRLLVL.

The V call is TRBV18, the J call TRBJ2-1; possibly TRBD2 for D (7 bases). Judging by the DNA end, TRBJ2-7 fits better; the J call may be wrong. Germline CDR1 is KGHSH and CDR2 is LQKENI. The CDR3 runs to 13 residues. This chain's CDR3 is CASSRGGDNEQYF. As DNA, the CDR3 is TGTGCCAGCTCACGGGGAGGGGACAATGAGCAGTACTTC.

There are many counts of this clonotype. The rearrangement links TRBV15 to TRBJ2-5, with D perhaps TRBD2 (6 bases). CDR1 LNHNV and CDR2 YYDKDF come from the germline V gene (reference sequence). Trimming took 1 base from V and 5 from J, leaving 11 bases between them. The CDR3 covers 14 residues. This CDR3 is CATSRVGGLETQYF. CDR3 nucleotide sequence: TGTGCCACCAGCAGAGTCGGGGGATTGGAGACCCAGTACTTC. Combining the CDR3 with reference TRBV15 and TRBJ2-5 gives the whole variable domain DAMVIQNPRYQVTQFGKPVTLSCSQTLNHNVMYWYQQKSSQAPKLLFHYYDKDFNNEADTPDNFQSRRPNTSFCFLDIRSPGLGDTAMYLCATSRVGGLETQYFGPGTRLLVL.

This clonotype was counted ten times or more. The rearrangement uses TRBV11-2 and TRBJ2-5, with no clear D. Germline values: CDR1 SGHAT, CDR2 FQNNGV. V lost 6 bases and J lost 3, with 11 bases in between. CDR3 length equals 13 residues. The CDR3 sequence: CASRPITKETQYF. CDR3 nucleotides: TGTGCCAGCAGACCAATTACGAAAGAGACCCAGTACTTC.

V is TRBV2 and J is TRBJ2-6, with D possibly being TRBD2 (7 bases). V was shortened by 9 bases and J by 2 bases, with 14 bases between the two germline ends. The V gene's germline CDR1 is SNHLY and CDR2 FYNNEI. The CDR3 covers 15 residues. CDR3 nucleotide sequence: TGTGCCAGGCAACAGGGAGGGCCTGGGGCCAACGTCCTGACTTTC. This sequence encodes CARQQGGPGANVLTF.

As regards this clonotype: A much more abundant neighbour one base away suggests this may be a read error. V and J are TRBV28 and TRBJ2-7; no definite D call. Germline lookup yields CDR1 MDHEN and CDR2 SYDVKM. CDR3 length equals 14 residues. V dropped 6 bases and J dropped 7 bases, with 19 bases sitting between them. For the CDR3, the DNA is TGTGCCAGCAGCCAGGTCCCTAAGGTAGGAGAGCAGTACTTC. Encoded protein: CASSQVPKVGEQYF.

This clonotype showed up just a few times. The genes are TRBV7-2 and TRBJ2-5; 7 nucleotides match TRBD2. V gave up 3 bases and J gave up 2 bases; unmatched junction bases: 6. The CDR3 contains 15 residues. CDR1 and CDR2 (germline): SGHTA, FQGNSA. The CDR3 loop reads CASSFMAGVQETQYF. The CDR3 nucleotides are TGTGCCAGCAGCTTTATGGCGGGAGTACAAGAGACCCAGTACTTC. Full variable domain (remainder filled in from reference TRBV7-2 and TRBJ2-5): GAGVSQSPSNKVTEKGKDVELRCDPISGHTALYWYRQSLGQGLEFLIYFQGNSAPDKSGLPSDRFSAERTGGSVSTLTIQRTQQEDSAVYLCASSFMAGVQETQYFGPGTRLLVL.

Of note for this clonotype: Being one base from a much bigger clone, this may be a read error. The rearrangement uses TRBV7-2 and TRBJ1-4; TRBD1 matches 7 bases. The CDR3 is 14 residues long. Germline loops: CDR1 SGHTA, CDR2 FQGNSA. CDR3 DNA: TGTGCCAGCAGTCTACAGGGGAGAGTTGAAAGACTGTTTTTT. Its protein product is CASSLQGRVERLFF.

On this clonotype: This clone may be a read error of a much larger clone one base away. This sequence joins TRBV28 and TRBJ2-7; D is ambiguous. V was shortened by 2 bases and J by 8 bases, with 10 bases between the two germline ends. This CDR3 comprises 12 residues. The V gene's germline CDR1 is MDHEN and CDR2 SYDVKM. DNA for the CDR3: TGTGCCAGCAGTTTAAACCGGTACAAGCAGTACTTC. Amino acids: CASSLNRYKQYF.

The chain links TRBV3-1 to TRBJ1-5; 7 positions agree with TRBD1. Germline assignment: CDR1 LGHDT and CDR2 YNNKEL (reference sequence). The CDR3 has 17 residues. V lost 3 bases and J lost 0; bases outside the gene matches: 8. DNA of the CDR3: TGTGCCAGCAGCCATTCCAACAGGGGATATAGCAATCAGCCCCAGCATTTT. Its translation: CASSHSNRGYSNQPQHF. Drawing the rest from reference TRBV3-1 and TRBJ1-5, the complete variable domain is DTAVSQTPKYLVTQMGNDKSIKCEQNLGHDTMYWYKQDSKKFLKIMFSYNNKELIINETVPNRFSPKSPDKAHLNLHINSLELGDSAVYFCASSHSNRGYSNQPQHFGDGTRLSIL.

There are many counts of this clonotype. This sequence joins TRBV20-1 and TRBJ2-5; a weak D match, TRBD1 (6 bases). Germline V gene lookup returns CDR1 DFQATT and CDR2 SNEGSKA (reference sequence). Trimming removed 1 base at V and 5 bases at J, with 17 bases between. The CDR3 spans 15 residues. DNA for the CDR3: TGCAGTGCTAGAGCACCGGGACACCATTTGGAGACCCAGTACTTC. This encodes CSARAPGHHLETQYF.